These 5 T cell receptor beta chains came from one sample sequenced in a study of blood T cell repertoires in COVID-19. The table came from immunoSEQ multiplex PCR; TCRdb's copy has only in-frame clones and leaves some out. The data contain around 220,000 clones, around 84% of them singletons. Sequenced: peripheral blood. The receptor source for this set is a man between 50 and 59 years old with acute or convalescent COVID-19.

CDR3 region: CAWGKGALNEKLFF. DNA for the CDR3: TGTGCCTGGGGAAAGGGGGCCCTTAATGAAAAACTGTTTTTT. The chain is built from TRBV30 and TRBJ1-4, with 7 bases lining up with TRBD1. The CDR3 is 14 amino acids. V shed 5 bases and J 4 bases; nucleotides not matched to a gene: 7. Germline assignment: CDR1 GTSNPN and CDR2 SVGIG (reference sequence).

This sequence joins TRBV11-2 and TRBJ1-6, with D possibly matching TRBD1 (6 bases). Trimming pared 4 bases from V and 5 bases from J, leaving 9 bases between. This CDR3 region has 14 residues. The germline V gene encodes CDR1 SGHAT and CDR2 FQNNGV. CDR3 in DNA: TGTGCCAGCAGCTCTCGGACAGATAATTCACCCCTCCACTTT. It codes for CASSSRTDNSPLHF.

The CDR3 here is CAIMKPGLEGGTQYF. For the CDR3, the DNA is TGTGCCATCATGAAACCGGGACTAGAAGGGGGTACGCAGTATTTT. The genes are TRBV19 and TRBJ2-3; 8 positions agree with TRBD2. There are 15 residues in the CDR3. The germline gives CDR1 LNHDA, CDR2 SQIVND (reference sequence). The V gene end was trimmed by 10 bases and the J gene end by 8 bases; junction bases not matched to a gene: 17.

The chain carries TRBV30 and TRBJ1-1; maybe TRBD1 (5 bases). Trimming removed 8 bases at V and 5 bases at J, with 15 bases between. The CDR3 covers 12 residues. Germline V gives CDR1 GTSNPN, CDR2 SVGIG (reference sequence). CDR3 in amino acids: CALRRGGTEAFF. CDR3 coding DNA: TGTGCCCTCCGGAGGGGCGGGACTGAAGCTTTCTTT.

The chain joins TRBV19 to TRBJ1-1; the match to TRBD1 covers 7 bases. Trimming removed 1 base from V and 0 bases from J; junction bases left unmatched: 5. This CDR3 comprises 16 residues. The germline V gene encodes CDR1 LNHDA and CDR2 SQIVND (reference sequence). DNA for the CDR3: TGTGCCAGTAGTATAGGTTCAGGGGGATTGAACACTGAAGCTTTCTTT. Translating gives CASSIGSGGLNTEAFF.